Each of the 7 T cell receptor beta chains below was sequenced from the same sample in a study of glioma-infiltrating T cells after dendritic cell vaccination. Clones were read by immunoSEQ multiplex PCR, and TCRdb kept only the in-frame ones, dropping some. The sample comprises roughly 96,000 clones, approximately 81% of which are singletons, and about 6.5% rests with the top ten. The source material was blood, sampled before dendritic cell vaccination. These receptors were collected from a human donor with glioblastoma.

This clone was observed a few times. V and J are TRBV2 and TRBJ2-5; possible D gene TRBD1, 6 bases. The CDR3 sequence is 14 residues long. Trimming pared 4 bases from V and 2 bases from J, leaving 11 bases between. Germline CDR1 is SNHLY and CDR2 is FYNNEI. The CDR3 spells CASSGGPGQETQYF. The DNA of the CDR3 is TGTGCCAGCAGTGGGGGGCCGGGACAAGAGACCCAGTACTTC.

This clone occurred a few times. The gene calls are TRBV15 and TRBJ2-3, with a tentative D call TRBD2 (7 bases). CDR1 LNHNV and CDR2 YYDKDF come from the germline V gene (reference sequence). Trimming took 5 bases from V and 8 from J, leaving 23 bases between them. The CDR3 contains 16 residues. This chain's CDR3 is CATSASLGGGRRTQYF. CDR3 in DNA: TGTGCCACCAGCGCATCCTTGGGAGGGGGTCGTCGTACGCAGTATTTT.

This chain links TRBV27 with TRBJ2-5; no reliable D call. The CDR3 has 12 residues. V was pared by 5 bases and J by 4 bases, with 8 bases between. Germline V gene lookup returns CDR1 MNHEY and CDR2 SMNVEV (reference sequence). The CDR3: CASSPSIETQYF. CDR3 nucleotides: TGTGCCAGCAGTCCCAGTATAGAGACCCAGTACTTC.

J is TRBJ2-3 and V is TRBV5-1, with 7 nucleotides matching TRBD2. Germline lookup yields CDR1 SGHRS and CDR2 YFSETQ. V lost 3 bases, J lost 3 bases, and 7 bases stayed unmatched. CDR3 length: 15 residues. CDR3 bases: TGCGCCAGCAGCTATCGCGGGAGCGGGACAGATACGCAGTATTTT. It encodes CASSYRGSGTDTQYF.

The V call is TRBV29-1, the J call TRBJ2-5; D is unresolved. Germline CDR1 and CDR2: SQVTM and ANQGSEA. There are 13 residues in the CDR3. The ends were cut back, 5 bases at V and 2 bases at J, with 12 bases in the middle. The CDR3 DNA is TGCAGCGTTCGAAACAGTGTGCAAGAGACCCAGTACTTC. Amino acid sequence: CSVRNSVQETQYF.

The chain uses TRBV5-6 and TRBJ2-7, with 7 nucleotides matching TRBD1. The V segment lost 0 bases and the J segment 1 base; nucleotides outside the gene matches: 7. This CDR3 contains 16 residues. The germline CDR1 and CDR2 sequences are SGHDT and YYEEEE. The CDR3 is CASSLGPLTGSYEQYF. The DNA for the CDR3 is TGTGCCAGCAGCTTGGGGCCCCTGACAGGGTCCTACGAGCAGTACTTC.

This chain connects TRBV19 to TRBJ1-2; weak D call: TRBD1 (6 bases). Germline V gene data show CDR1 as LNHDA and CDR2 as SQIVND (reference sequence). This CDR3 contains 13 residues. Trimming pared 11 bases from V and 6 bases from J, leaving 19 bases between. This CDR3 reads CASRGRGRDGYTF. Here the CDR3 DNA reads TGTGCCTCCAGGGGTCGGGGTAGGGATGGCTACACCTTC. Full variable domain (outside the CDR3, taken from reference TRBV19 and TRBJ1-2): DGGITQSPKYLFRKEGQNVTLSCEQNLNHDAMYWYRQDPGQGLRLIYYSQIVNDFQKGDIAEGYSVSREKKESFPLTVTSAQKNPTAFYLCASRGRGRDGYTFGSGTRLTVV.